This T cell receptor beta chain was obtained from a study of cytomegalovirus exposure and HLA in healthy donors. In the PCR, 60 Vbeta and 13 Jbeta primers were used. In the original workflow: In a later analysis, the count reached about 80 million unique TCR beta chains, with around 10 million shared. The repertoire was sequenced with immunoSEQ multiplex PCR; TCRdb's copy has only in-frame clones and lacks some. That table supplies the V and J calls and clone size; D and trimming were determined from the DNA. The table lists 150,000 to 200,000 clones, 75% to 90% of them singletons. To note about this clone: Antigen unknown.

V trimming: 7 bases; J trimming: 3 bases; junction bases outside the gene matches: 5. Per the germline V gene, CDR1 is SGHAT and CDR2 is FQNNGV. This CDR3 region has 15 residues. Notes on the study in general: TCR beta chains numbering more than 150 were designated cytomegalovirus-associated.

The genes are TRBV11-2 and TRBJ2-2, with 10 nucleotides matching TRBD1. The source of this sequence is a man aged 35 to 55 in good health and CMV-seropositive. Sequenced: PBMCs. The CDR3 sequence is CASTRDRGDTGELFF. The DNA of the CDR3 is TGTGCCAGCACCCGGGACAGGGGCGACACCGGGGAGCTGTTTTTT.